A selection of T cell receptor beta chains follows, all from one sample in a study of OX40 agonist ivuxolimab in advanced cancers. The method was immunoSEQ multiplex PCR; TCRdb's version includes in-frame clones alone and lacks a portion of them. Here the sample spans just under 100,000 clones, roughly 94% being singletons. The sample here was CD4+ or CD8+ T cells sorted from blood, taken in a trial of the OX40 agonist ivuxolimab. The receptors were gathered from an adult with an advanced solid tumor such as melanoma, head and neck, liver or kidney cancer. The CDR3 runs from the conserved cysteine through the conserved F or W. D genes are given only for firm matches. Not every row has a clone size; where given, it reads once, few, many or a size class.

D	V	size	J	DNA	CDR3
NA	TRBV9	NA	TRBJ2-1	TGTGCCAGCAGCGTAACCCCGTACAATGAGCAGTTCTTC	CASSVTPYNEQFF
TRBD1	TRBV19	NA	TRBJ1-2	TGTGCCAGTACCTTCGACAGGGACGGCTATGGCTACACCTTC	CASTFDRDGYGYTF
NA	TRBV5-5	NA	TRBJ1-1	TGTGCCAGCAGCTTTATAGGGGGGCGCCGGGACACTGAAGCTTTCTTT	CASSFIGGRRDTEAFF
NA	TRBV10-3	NA	TRBJ2-5	TGTGCCACCATTGGAGGAGAGACCCAGTACTTC	CATIGGETQYF
TRBD2	TRBV19	NA	TRBJ2-3	TGTGCCAGTAGTCTAGCGGGGGCCCCTAGCACAGATACGCAGTATTTT	CASSLAGAPSTDTQYF
NA	TRBV5-4	NA	TRBJ1-2	TGTGCCAGCAGCTTGGAGCAAGACTACACCTTC	CASSLEQDYTF
TRBD2	TRBV28	NA	TRBJ2-5	TGTGCCAGCAGTTTAGGGGGTGCGGGGGGCGAGACCCAGTACTTC	CASSLGGAGGETQYF
NA	TRBV2	NA	TRBJ1-2	TGTGCCAGCAGTGCTCAGGAGGGTGGCTACACCTTC	CASSAQEGGYTF
TRBD1	TRBV5-1	NA	TRBJ1-4	TGCGCCAGCAGCGTATTCCGACGGGCAGGGGGTAATGAAAAACTGTTTTTT	CASSVFRRAGGNEKLFF
NA	TRBV10-3	once	TRBJ1-3	TGTGCCATCAGTGGGCTAGAGGGGCGAACTGGAAACACCATATATTTT	CAISGLEGRTGNTIYF
TRBD2	TRBV6-1	NA	TRBJ2-7	TGTGCCAGCAGTACTGGGACTAGCGGGGGACGAGAGCAGTACTTC	CASSTGTSGGREQYF
NA	TRBV15	NA	TRBJ1-1	TGTGCCACCAGCAAATCGAGGGTTCCCTCTGAAGCTTTCTTT	CATSKSRVPSEAFF
NA	TRBV5-4	once	TRBJ1-4	TGTGCCAGCAGCCTACGCGGGGGCGCCGGTGAAAAACTGTTTTTT	CASSLRGGAGEKLFF
TRBD1	TRBV15	NA	TRBJ2-1	TGTGCCACCAGCAAAACAGGGGTATGGGACAATGAGCAGTTCTTC	CATSKTGVWDNEQFF
NA	TRBV28	NA	TRBJ1-2	TGTGCCAGCATCCCTAGGGGCTATGGCTACACCTTC	CASIPRGYGYTF
NA	TRBV12-5	NA	TRBJ2-3	TGTGCTAGTGGTTTGGGTAACACAGATACGCAGTATTTT	CASGLGNTDTQYF
NA	TRBV15	once	TRBJ2-3	TGTGCCACCAGCCCACAAGGGGGGGCGGGCACAGATACGCAGTATTTT	CATSPQGGAGTDTQYF
NA	TRBV7-2	NA	TRBJ2-3	TGTGCCAGCAGCTTAGCGGGGGGGCCGACAGATACGCAGTATTTT	CASSLAGGPTDTQYF
TRBD1	TRBV7-2	NA	TRBJ1-2	TGTGCCAGCAGCTCCCGGACAGGGAGGGATGGCTACACCTTC	CASSSRTGRDGYTF
NA	TRBV4-1	NA	TRBJ2-7	TGCGCCAGCAGCAGTCGGGGGAACTCCTACGAGCAGTACTTC	CASSSRGNSYEQYF
TRBD1	TRBV28	NA	TRBJ1-3	TGTGCCAGCAGTTCGCTCCGACAGGGGGGAAACACCATATATTTT	CASSSLRQGGNTIYF
NA	TRBV27	NA	TRBJ2-1	TGTGCCAGCATCAGAGCCGGAGGGCCAGGGGGTGAGCAGTTCTTC	CASIRAGGPGGEQFF
TRBD2	TRBV4-3	NA	TRBJ2-3	TGCGCCAGCAGCCAACGGGGGGGGCCCCCAGATACGCAGTATTTT	CASSQRGGPPDTQYF
NA	TRBV6-5	NA	TRBJ2-5	TGTGCCAGCAGTTACTCGTTCCAGCGAGAGACCCAGTACTTC	CASSYSFQRETQYF
NA	TRBV7-2	once	TRBJ2-5	TGTGCCAGCAGCCCTCCCGGCGTTTACCAAGAGACCCAGTACTTC	CASSPPGVYQETQYF
NA	TRBV11-2	NA	TRBJ1-1	TGTGCCAGCAGCCCTGACTCCTACGGTGAAGCTTTCTTT	CASSPDSYGEAFF
TRBD1	TRBV15	NA	TRBJ1-5	TGTGCCACCAGCAACCGTCTCGGACAGGGACGGCAGCCCCAGCATTTT	CATSNRLGQGRQPQHF
NA	TRBV7-9	NA	TRBJ2-2	TGTGCCAGCAGCCCGAGACAGGGTTTGGCGGGATCGAACACCGGGGAGCTGTTTTTT	CASSPRQGLAGSNTGELFF
NA	TRBV7-2	NA	TRBJ1-2	TGTGCCAGCAGCTCGAGGCCAGCCGAATGGTATGGCTACACCTTC	CASSSRPAEWYGYTF
TRBD1	TRBV11-2	NA	TRBJ1-2	TGTGCCAGCAGCCCTAACAGGGGAGCTAACTATGGCTACACCTTC	CASSPNRGANYGYTF
NA	TRBV16	NA	TRBJ1-3	TGTGCCAGCAGCCAAGGAAGGCTCGGAAACACCATATATTTT	CASSQGRLGNTIYF
TRBD1	TRBV7-2	NA	TRBJ1-3	TGTGCCAGCAGCCTCTGGACAGGATCTGGAAACACCATATATTTT	CASSLWTGSGNTIYF
NA	TRBV7-2	NA	TRBJ2-2	TGTGCCAGCAGCTTAGAACAGATTACCGGGGAGCTGTTTTTT	CASSLEQITGELFF
NA	TRBV5-1	NA	TRBJ1-5	TGCGCCAGCAGCTTGGCCCCAGGGGCCAATCAGCCCCAGCATTTT	CASSLAPGANQPQHF
NA	TRBV7-8	NA	TRBJ2-7	TGTGCCAGCAGCTTAGTGTCCAGCTACGAGCAGTACTTC	CASSLVSSYEQYF
TRBD1	TRBV5-1	NA	TRBJ1-2	TGCGCCAGCAGCTTGGGGACAGGGGACGGCTACACCTTC	CASSLGTGDGYTF
NA	TRBV11-2	NA	TRBJ1-6	TGTGCCAGCAGCCAAGGGTCTTTCCGGTCACCCCTCCACTTT	CASSQGSFRSPLHF
NA	TRBV4-3	NA	TRBJ2-7	TGCGCCAGCAGCCAAGTGGGTCGGGGTTACGAGCAGTACTTC	CASSQVGRGYEQYF
TRBD1	TRBV10-3	NA	TRBJ1-2	TGTGCCATCAGCAAAGGGACAGTAGATGGCTACACCTTC	CAISKGTVDGYTF
NA	TRBV25-1	NA	TRBJ2-5	TGTGCCAGCAGTGTAGGGGGTAGCCAAGAGACCCAGTACTTC	CASSVGGSQETQYF
NA	TRBV7-2	NA	TRBJ1-4	TGTGCCAGCAGCCCGCGACAGGTTGTTAATGAAAAACTGTTTTTT	CASSPRQVVNEKLFF